These T cell receptor beta chains were read from a single sample in a study of identifying expanded T cells in peripheral blood. Only in-frame clones appear in the TCRdb table, and some are missing; sequencing was by immunoSEQ multiplex PCR. The repertoire consists of tens of thousands of clones, with roughly 84% occurring once and the leading ten covering about 18%. The sequenced sample was blood. These receptors came from a person aged 18-70 years in good health. Both conserved end residues are part of each CDR3. Fields, in order: V gene, J gene, D gene, clone size, CDR3 DNA, CDR3 protein. A D gene is named only where the DNA matches it firmly. A clone size is listed for some rows: how often the clone was seen (once, few, many), or a class if it is expanded.

TRBV14	TRBJ2-7	TRBD1	NA	TGTGCCAGCAGCGACAGGGGAAGCTCCTACGAGCAGTACTTC	CASSDRGSSYEQYF
TRBV9	TRBJ1-3	NA	NA	TGTGCCAGCAGCGTCCAAACTGGAAACACCATATATTTT	CASSVQTGNTIYF
TRBV7-9	TRBJ2-3	NA	NA	TGTGCCAGCATCCCCGGCAAGGTTCTCGCAGATACGCAGTATTTT	CASIPGKVLADTQYF
TRBV28	TRBJ1-5	TRBD1	NA	TGTGCCAGCAGAAGGGACAGGGGGCCAAATCAGCCCCAGCATTTT	CASRRDRGPNQPQHF
TRBV7-2	TRBJ2-7	NA	NA	TGTGCCAGCCACCGGAGTAGGCGTAGCTACGAGCAGTACTTC	CASHRSRRSYEQYF
TRBV4-1	TRBJ2-1	TRBD2	NA	TGCGCCAGCAGCTACCGACTAGCGGGAGGGGGTAATGAGCAGTTCTTC	CASSYRLAGGGNEQFF
TRBV30	TRBJ2-2	TRBD2	NA	TGTGCCTGGAGTGTAGTACTAGCGGGTACCGGGGAGCTGTTTTTT	CAWSVVLAGTGELFF
TRBV6-1	TRBJ1-5	NA	NA	TGTGCCGTCACCAGGGGCAATCAGCCCCAGCATTTT	CAVTRGNQPQHF
TRBV15	TRBJ2-3	TRBD2	NA	TGTGCCACCAGCAGATTGGGACTAGCGGGAGGGACTAGCACAGATACGCAGTATTTT	CATSRLGLAGGTSTDTQYF
TRBV10-2	TRBJ2-1	TRBD2	NA	TGCGCCAGCGATGGGGGCTCTAGCGGGGGGAGCAATGAGCAGTTCTTC	CASDGGSSGGSNEQFF
TRBV6-5	TRBJ1-5	TRBD1	NA	TGTGCCAGCAGTTGGGGGACAGGCCGGCCCCAGCATTTT	CASSWGTGRPQHF
TRBV5-1	TRBJ1-2	TRBD1	NA	TGCGCCAGCAGCTCGGGACAGGGCTCCCTTAATGGCTACACCTTC	CASSSGQGSLNGYTF
TRBV28	TRBJ2-7	NA	NA	TGTGCCAGCACATCGGGACCGATCTATTCCGAGCAGTACTTC	CASTSGPIYSEQYF
TRBV19	TRBJ2-3	TRBD2	once	TGTGCCAGTAGTATCACTAGCGGGAGGGCATGGGATACGCAGTATTTT	CASSITSGRAWDTQYF
TRBV18	TRBJ2-1	NA	NA	TGTGCCAGCTCACCGGGCGCGGGACCCCCGGATGAGCAGTTCTTC	CASSPGAGPPDEQFF
TRBV10-3	TRBJ1-5	TRBD1	NA	TGTGCCGCCCACTCAGGGGGCGCGGGTCAGCCCCAGCATTTT	CAAHSGGAGQPQHF
TRBV7-4	TRBJ2-7	TRBD2	NA	TGTGCCAGCAGCTTAGGGACTAGCATTATCTACGAGCAGTACTTC	CASSLGTSIIYEQYF
TRBV4-3	TRBJ2-5	NA	NA	TGCGCCAGCAGCCAAGATGGTAGGGGCGAGACCCAGTACTTC	CASSQDGRGETQYF
TRBV25-1	TRBJ1-1	NA	NA	TGTGCCAGCAGTGACCGGACGGATGAAGCTTTCTTT	CASSDRTDEAFF
TRBV27	TRBJ1-3	NA	NA	TGTGCCAGCAGTCCCTCAGGGTCCCCGAACACCATATATTTT	CASSPSGSPNTIYF
TRBV5-1	TRBJ1-5	NA	few	TGCGCCAGCAGCTTGGATAGCAATCAGCCCCAGCATTTT	CASSLDSNQPQHF
TRBV4-3	TRBJ2-7	NA	NA	TGCGCCAGCAGCCAAGATTTGGGGGTGTCCTACGAGCAGTACTTC	CASSQDLGVSYEQYF